This T cell receptor (beta chain) was observed in a study of blood T cells in healthy people across ages. This clonotype occurred once. A sample-barcoded 5' primer and a J-beta primer mix were used in a second PCR of roughly 7 to 11 cycles. One entry per CDR3 protein results from TCRdb running MiXCR on the 5' RACE reads. The data show about 670,000 distinct CDR3 sequences, 52% seen once. Donor samples were obtained from healthy Caucasian individuals from Russia, aged about 6 to 90. After removal of 3 bases from V and 6 bases from J, the junction contained 8 bases not matched to a gene. The CDR3 runs 16 residues. Germline CDR1 is DFQATT and CDR2 is SNEGSKA (reference sequence).

The J gene is TRBJ1-6, the V gene TRBV20-1; 10 bases line up with TRBD1. The source of this sequence is a woman of 80 years or more in good health. Material for sequencing was blood. The chain's CDR3 is CSASPGQGTTNSPLHF. The CDR3 DNA reads as TGCAGTGCTAGTCCGGGACAGGGGACAACTAATTCACCCCTCCACTTT.